This T cell receptor beta chain derives from a study of cytomegalovirus exposure and HLA in healthy donors. Findings and caveats of the study: Several of the most significant clusters were apparently associated with common viral pathogens in a later analysis.

A remark on this clone: Its antigen remains unknown.

Germline V gene sequence: CDR1 SGHAT, CDR2 FQNNGV. CDR3 length: 16 residues. V was trimmed by 1 base and J by 3 bases, leaving 16 bases between them. Amplification used 60 Vbeta primers and 13 Jbeta primers. Original analysis: Some 9.9 million shared chains were among roughly 81 million unique TCR beta chains counted in a later analysis. Sequencing used immunoSEQ multiplex PCR; TCRdb keeps in-frame clones, though not all of them. V and J calls and clone size come straight from that table; D and trimming were deduced from the DNA. The sample has 150,000 to 200,000 clones, 80% seen once. Sequencing was performed on PBMCs. The chain joins TRBV11-2 to TRBJ2-7; no clear D. This clonotype originated in a boy between 5 and 17 years old in good health and CMV-seronegative. CDR3: CASSLVGFNGIYEQYF. CDR3 DNA sequence: TGTGCCAGCAGCTTAGTCGGGTTTAATGGTATCTACGAGCAGTACTTC.